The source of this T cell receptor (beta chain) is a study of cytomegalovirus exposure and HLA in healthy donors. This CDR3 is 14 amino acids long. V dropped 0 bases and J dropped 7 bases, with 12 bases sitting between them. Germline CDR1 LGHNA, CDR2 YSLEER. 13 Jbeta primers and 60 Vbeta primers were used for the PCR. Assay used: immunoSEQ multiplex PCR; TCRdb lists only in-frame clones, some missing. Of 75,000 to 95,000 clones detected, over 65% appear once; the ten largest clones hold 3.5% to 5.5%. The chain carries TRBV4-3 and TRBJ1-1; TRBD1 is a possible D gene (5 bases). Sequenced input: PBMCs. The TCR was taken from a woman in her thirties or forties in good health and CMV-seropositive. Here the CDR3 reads CASSQDLGGYEAFF. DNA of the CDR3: TGCGCCAGCAGCCAAGATCTGGGGGGGTATGAAGCTTTCTTT.